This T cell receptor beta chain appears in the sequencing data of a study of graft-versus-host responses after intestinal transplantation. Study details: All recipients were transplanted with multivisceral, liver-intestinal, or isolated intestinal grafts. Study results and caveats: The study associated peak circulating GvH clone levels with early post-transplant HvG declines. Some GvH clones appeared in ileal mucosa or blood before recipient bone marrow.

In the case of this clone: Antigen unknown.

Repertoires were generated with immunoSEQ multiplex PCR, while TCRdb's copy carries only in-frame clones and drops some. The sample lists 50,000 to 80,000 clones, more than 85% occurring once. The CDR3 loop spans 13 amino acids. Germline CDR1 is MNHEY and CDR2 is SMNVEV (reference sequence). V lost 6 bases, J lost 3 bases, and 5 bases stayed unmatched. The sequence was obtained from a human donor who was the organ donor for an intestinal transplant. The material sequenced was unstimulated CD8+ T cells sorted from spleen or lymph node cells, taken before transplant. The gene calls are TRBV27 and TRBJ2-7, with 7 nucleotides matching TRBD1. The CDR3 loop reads CASRQTGIYEQYF. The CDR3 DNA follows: TGTGCCAGCAGGCAGACAGGGATCTACGAGCAGTACTTC.